Shown below are 26 T cell receptor beta chains from a single sample sequenced in a study of cytomegalovirus exposure and HLA in healthy donors. The PCR employed 60 Vbeta primers together with 13 Jbeta primers. Measured with immunoSEQ multiplex PCR; TCRdb has only the in-frame clones, and not every one. The repertoire has about 150,000 clones, approximately 79% of them found once; the top ten carry about 4.4%. What was sequenced was PBMCs. The origin of the receptors is a man aged 50-59 years in good health and CMV-seropositive.

This clone was picked up one time. This rearrangement joins TRBV5-4 to TRBJ2-1; tentative D call: TRBD1 (5 bases). The CDR3 has 15 residues. V was shortened by 3 bases and J by 1 base, with 11 bases between the two germline ends. Germline loops: CDR1 SGHNT, CDR2 YYREEE (reference sequence). CDR3 nucleotides: TGTGCCAGCAGCTCAGGGCGGCCTTCCTACAATGAGCAGTTCTTC. It specifies CASSSGRPSYNEQFF.

With regard to this clone: In the same sample, other DNA sequences code for this CDR3. The rearrangement links TRBV6-1 to TRBJ1-2; D gene uncertain. The V and J ends lost 6 bases and 8 bases respectively, with 13 bases between them. The CDR3 sequence is 12 residues long. Germline values: CDR1 MNHNS, CDR2 SASEGT. This chain's CDR3 is CASSPGSVGYTF. The CDR3 DNA is TGTGCCAGCAGCCCGGGTTCGGTCGGCTACACCTTC.

The chain recombines TRBV28 with TRBJ1-5; weak D call: TRBD1 (6 bases). Germline V lookup: CDR1 MDHEN, CDR2 SYDVKM. This CDR3 region has 14 residues. Deletions cut 10 bases from V and 6 bases from J, with 19 bases between. The CDR3 DNA follows: TGTGCCATCGGGACGGCGGGGGGCACTCAGCCCCAGCATTTT. Protein sequence: CAIGTAGGTQPQHF. Complete variable domain (other parts from reference TRBV28 and TRBJ1-5): DVKVTQSSRYLVKRTGEKVFLECVQDMDHENMFWYRQDPGLGLRLIYFSYDVKMKEKGDIPEGYSVSREKKERFSLILESASTNQTSMYLCAIGTAGGTQPQHFGDGTRLSIL.

The chain uses TRBV5-5 and TRBJ2-1; D remains ambiguous. V lost 2 bases and J 6 bases, leaving 15 bases between the germline ends. CDR1 SGHKS and CDR2 YYEKEE come from the germline V gene (reference sequence). The CDR3 runs 15 residues. The CDR3 here is CASSFLTATGNEQFF. CDR3 nucleotides: TGTGCCAGCAGCTTTCTGACCGCGACTGGCAATGAGCAGTTCTTC.

The CDR3 DNA follows: TGTGCCAGCAGCAAAGCTGTCCGGCAGGGGGCAATTGAAGCTTTCTTT. It yields the protein CASSKAVRQGAIEAFF. This chain joins TRBV21-1 and TRBJ1-1; no DNA check was done on the table's D call, TRBD1. TRBV21-1 is an annotated pseudogene. This CDR3 is 16 amino acids long.

This sequence joins TRBV11-2 and TRBJ2-3; D unclear. Germline V gene sequence: CDR1 SGHAT, CDR2 FQNNGV. V lost 1 base and J 7 bases, leaving 9 bases between the germline ends. This CDR3 comprises 13 residues. CDR3 nucleotide sequence: TGTGCCAGCAGCTTAGGGGCCATAAATACGCAGTATTTT. Its translation is CASSLGAINTQYF.

This chain joins TRBV2 and TRBJ1-3, with 8 bases fitting TRBD1. The CDR3 totals 15 residues. CDR1 SNHLY and CDR2 FYNNEI come from the germline V gene. V lost 3 bases and J lost 1; bases outside the gene matches: 2. The CDR3 protein is CASSDDRGSGNTIYF. CDR3 nucleotide sequence: TGTGCCAGCAGTGACGACAGGGGTTCTGGAAACACCATATATTTT.

The J gene is TRBJ1-1, the V gene TRBV2; 8 bases match TRBD1. This CDR3 contains 13 residues. J gave up 6 bases and V 6 bases, and 6 bases lay outside the gene matches. The germline V gene encodes CDR1 SNHLY and CDR2 FYNNEI. The CDR3 nucleotides are TGTGCCAGCAGCGGGCAGGGGGCATCTGAAGCTTTCTTT. Its protein product is CASSGQGASEAFF.

The rearrangement joins TRBV7-2 to TRBJ2-7; 8 bases are a match to TRBD2. V lost 5 bases to trimming and J lost 0 bases; unmatched junction nucleotides: 6. Germline values: CDR1 SGHTA, CDR2 FQGNSA. The CDR3 loop spans 15 amino acids. The CDR3 coding sequence is TGTGCCAGCAGCCCAACTAGCGGCTCCTCCTACGAGCAGTACTTC. It encodes CASSPTSGSSYEQYF.

The J gene is TRBJ2-7, the V gene TRBV18; 12 nucleotides match TRBD1. With 3 bases clipped from V and 6 bases from J, the junction kept 9 bases outside the gene matches. This CDR3 comprises 16 residues. Germline values: CDR1 KGHSH, CDR2 LQKENI. CDR3 amino acids: CASSPAGTGGSGEQYF. The CDR3 nucleotides are TGTGCCAGCTCACCCGCCGGGACAGGGGGCTCGGGCGAGCAGTACTTC. The variable domain in full, with the rest retrieved from reference TRBV18 and TRBJ2-7, is NAGVMQNPRHLVRRRGQEARLRCSPMKGHSHVYWYRQLPEEGLKFMVYLQKENIIDESGMPKERFSAEFPKEGPSILRIQQVVRGDSAAYFCASSPAGTGGSGEQYFGPGTRLTVT.

The CDR3: CASSVQGGGIYEQYF. The CDR3 DNA reads as TGTGCCAGTAGTGTTCAAGGGGGCGGTATCTACGAGCAGTACTTC. This sequence joins TRBV19 and TRBJ2-7, with TRBD1 matching 7 bases. CDR3 length equals 15 residues. J was trimmed by 3 bases and V by 5 bases; bases with no gene match: 10. The V gene's germline CDR1 is LNHDA and CDR2 SQIVND (reference sequence).

This chain uses TRBV10-1 with TRBJ1-2; TRBD1 matches at 8 bases. The CDR3 has 16 amino acids. The V segment lost 5 bases and the J segment 4 bases; nucleotides outside the gene matches: 12. The germline V gene has CDR1 WNHNN and CDR2 SYGVQD (reference sequence). The CDR3 is CASSPGQVVALYGYTF. CDR3 sequence (DNA): TGCGCCAGCAGTCCGGGACAGGTCGTCGCGCTCTATGGCTACACCTTC.

The CDR3 spells CASSYSGGVLGEKLFF. The CDR3 region has the DNA TGTGCCAGCAGTTACTCTGGGGGGGTTCTAGGGGAAAAACTGTTTTTT. This chain links TRBV6-5 with TRBJ1-4, with a possible D match to TRBD1 (5 bases). V lost 0 bases and J 8 bases, leaving 16 bases between the germline ends. The CDR3 is 16 amino acids. Germline V lookup: CDR1 MNHEY, CDR2 SVGAGI.

This chain links TRBV18 with TRBJ1-1; D is uncertain. This CDR3 is 15 amino acids long. Trimming removed 3 bases at V and 5 bases at J, with 16 bases between. Germline V lookup: CDR1 KGHSH, CDR2 LQKENI. The CDR3 here is CASSPSQTPGTEAFF. DNA for the CDR3: TGTGCCAGCTCACCGTCGCAGACCCCGGGTACTGAAGCTTTCTTT. The entire variable domain, with the rest obtained from reference TRBV18 and TRBJ1-1, is as follows: NAGVMQNPRHLVRRRGQEARLRCSPMKGHSHVYWYRQLPEEGLKFMVYLQKENIIDESGMPKERFSAEFPKEGPSILRIQQVVRGDSAAYFCASSPSQTPGTEAFFGQGTRLTVV.

The genes are TRBV29-1 and TRBJ2-6, with D unresolved. The germline gives CDR1 SQVTM, CDR2 ANQGSEA. Trimming pared 3 bases from V and 4 bases from J, leaving 7 bases between. This CDR3 is 13 amino acids long. CDR3 coding DNA: TGCAGCGTTGAGGCCGGGGGGGCCAACGTCCTGACTTTC. Translating gives CSVEAGGANVLTF.

This clone was seen more than once but under ten times. At one end the junction does not follow the germline gene, possibly because of a read error. The chain links TRBV28 to TRBJ2-7, with TRBD2 matching over 9 bases. The CDR3 has 14 amino acids. The germline gives CDR1 MDHEN, CDR2 SYDVKM. As DNA, the CDR3 is TGTGCCAGCAATTTAGCGGGAGCAATTGCCGAGCAGTACTTC. Translation: CASNLAGAIAEQYF.

The chain couples TRBV5-4 to TRBJ2-2, with a possible D match to TRBD2 (7 bases). The ends were cut back, 2 bases at V and 3 bases at J, with 11 bases in the middle. This CDR3 comprises 15 residues. Germline loops: CDR1 SGHNT, CDR2 YYREEE (reference sequence). The CDR3 region has the DNA TGTGCCAGCAGCTTTGGGGGGGCGGACACCGGGGAGCTGTTTTTT. Its protein product is CASSFGGADTGELFF.

The sample holds a few counts of this clone. The chain is built from TRBV11-2 and TRBJ1-1; no firm D call. This CDR3 is 13 amino acids long. Per the germline V gene, CDR1 is SGHAT and CDR2 is FQNNGV. Trimming shortened V by 5 bases and J by 4 bases, and 11 bases separated the two germline ends. The CDR3 is CASSPIPGTEAFF. The DNA of the CDR3 is TGTGCCAGCAGCCCAATCCCAGGCACTGAAGCTTTCTTT.

This clone came up a few times. The rearrangement uses TRBV2 and TRBJ1-5; the D gene is possibly TRBD1 (6 bases). Germline loops: CDR1 SNHLY, CDR2 FYNNEI. V was pared by 5 bases and J by 5 bases, with 13 bases between. The CDR3 covers 14 residues. DNA of the CDR3: TGTGCCAGCAGTTTACAGGGTATGCATCAGCCCCAGCATTTT. It encodes CASSLQGMHQPQHF.

The V gene is TRBV19, the J gene TRBJ1-2, with TRBD1 identical over 7 bases. This CDR3 is built from 14 residues. The germline V gene has CDR1 LNHDA and CDR2 SQIVND (reference sequence). V gave up 6 bases and J gave up 3 bases; unmatched junction bases: 7. CDR3 in DNA: TGTGCCAGTAGATTTGACAGGGTGTACTATGGCTACACCTTC. This codes for CASRFDRVYYGYTF.

In nucleotides, the CDR3 is TGTGCCAGTAGGGGGGCCGAGGACTTCTCTGGAAACACCATATATTTT. Residues: CASRGAEDFSGNTIYF. The chain joins TRBV19 to TRBJ1-3; a weak D match, TRBD1 (6 bases). From germline, CDR1 is LNHDA and CDR2 SQIVND (reference sequence). The CDR3 is 16 amino acids. V was pared by 6 bases and J by 0 bases, with 15 bases between.

The rearrangement links TRBV19 to TRBJ2-3; 15 bases line up with TRBD2. The CDR3 has 20 amino acids. The trim removed 7 bases at V and 3 bases at J, leaving 17 bases unmatched. Germline V gene sequence: CDR1 LNHDA, CDR2 SQIVND (reference sequence). The CDR3 protein is CASTIQGGLAGGGRTDTQYF. The CDR3 DNA reads as TGTGCCAGTACCATTCAAGGGGGACTAGCGGGAGGAGGTCGAACAGATACGCAGTATTTT.

A single count supports this clone. The chain couples TRBV6-5 to TRBJ2-7; TRBD1 agrees at 8 bases. Germline V lookup: CDR1 MNHEY, CDR2 SVGAGI. The CDR3 contains 15 residues. Unmatched junction bases numbered 11, after V lost 6 bases and J lost 4 bases. The CDR3 loop is CASRETGTGAYEQYF. CDR3 DNA: TGTGCCAGCAGGGAAACCGGGACAGGTGCTTACGAGCAGTACTTC.

The V and J genes are TRBV25-1 and TRBJ2-1; tentatively, D is TRBD1 (6 bases). Germline V gives CDR1 MGHDK, CDR2 SYGVNS. This CDR3 region has 17 residues. V dropped 3 bases and J dropped 1 base, with 16 bases sitting between them. The chain's CDR3 is CASSDSVRQASYNEQFF. CDR3 DNA sequence: TGTGCCAGCAGTGATAGTGTAAGACAGGCGTCCTACAATGAGCAGTTCTTC.

The chain joins TRBV4-1 to TRBJ2-2; TRBD2 matches at 8 bases. Germline V CDR1 and CDR2: MGHRA, YSYEKL. There are 16 residues in the CDR3. Trimming took 4 bases from V and 6 from J; bases not matched to a gene: 10. The CDR3 nucleotides are TGCGCCAGCAGCCTGTCACGGGGGGGCTCCTCCGGGGAGCTGTTTTTT. Translation: CASSLSRGGSSGELFF.

This clone was seen a few times. The chain employs TRBV21-1 and TRBJ2-7; the table's D gene call, TRBD1, was not cross checked with the DNA. TRBV21-1 is a recognized pseudogene. The CDR3 consists of 12 residues. The CDR3 DNA reads as TGTGCCAGCAGTGAAAGGGGGACCGAGCAGTACTTC. Its translation is CASSERGTEQYF.